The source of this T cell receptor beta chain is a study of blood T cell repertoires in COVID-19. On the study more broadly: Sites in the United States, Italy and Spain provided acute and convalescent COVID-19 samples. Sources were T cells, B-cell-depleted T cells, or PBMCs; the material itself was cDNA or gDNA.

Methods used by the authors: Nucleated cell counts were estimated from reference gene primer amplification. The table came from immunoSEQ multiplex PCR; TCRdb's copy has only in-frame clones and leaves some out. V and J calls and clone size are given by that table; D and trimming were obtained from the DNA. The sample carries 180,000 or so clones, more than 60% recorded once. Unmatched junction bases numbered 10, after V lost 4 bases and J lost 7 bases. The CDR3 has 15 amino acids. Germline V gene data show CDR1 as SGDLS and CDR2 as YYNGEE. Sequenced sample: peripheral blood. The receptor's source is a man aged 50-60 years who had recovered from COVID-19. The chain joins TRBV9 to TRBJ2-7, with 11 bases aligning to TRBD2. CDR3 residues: CASSLLAGGPGEQYF. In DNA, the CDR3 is TGTGCCAGCAGCCTCTTAGCGGGAGGGCCGGGAGAGCAGTACTTC.